Listed here are 21 T cell receptor beta chains from one sample, sequenced in a study of beta chain features in type 1 diabetes. Expressed TCRB transcripts were sequenced, since all the RNA that had been isolated was reverse transcribed. Using immunoSEQ multiplex PCR, the repertoire was profiled, and TCRdb retains in-frame clones only, with some absent. In the table there are some 150,000 clones, approximately 9.2% of which are singletons. Sequenced input: central memory CD4+ T cells from blood. The receptors come from a man aged 18-30 years in good health.

This chain links TRBV12-5 with TRBJ2-2; 7 bases are shared with TRBD1. From germline, CDR1 is LGHNT and CDR2 FRNRAP. CDR3 length equals 16 residues. With 3 bases clipped from V and 3 bases from J, the junction kept 7 bases outside the gene matches. CDR3 region: CASGFRGQRHTGELFF. CDR3 nucleotides: TGTGCTAGTGGTTTTAGGGGACAGAGACACACCGGGGAGCTGTTTTTT.

The rearrangement uses TRBV19 and TRBJ2-1, with 10 bases identical to TRBD1. Looked up from germline, CDR1 is LNHDA and CDR2 is SQIVND (reference sequence). CDR3 length equals 16 residues. V dropped 5 bases and J dropped 9; count of bases not matched to a gene: 13. Written as DNA, the CDR3 is TGTGCCAGTAGTCAACAACGACAGGGGGCTACAGCTGAGCAGTTCTTC. This codes for CASSQQRQGATAEQFF.

The V gene is TRBV5-1, the J gene TRBJ2-3, with TRBD2 identical over 13 bases. The CDR3 totals 16 residues. The V and J ends lost 4 bases and 4 bases, in that order; junction bases with no gene match: 6. The V gene's germline CDR1 is SGHRS and CDR2 YFSETQ. The CDR3 DNA is TGCGCCAGCAGCAATAGACTAGCGGGGGGAGCAGATACGCAGTATTTT. This codes for CASSNRLAGGADTQYF.

The chain employs TRBV7-3 and TRBJ2-1; TRBD1 matches at 7 bases. There are 12 residues in the CDR3. V dropped 5 bases and J dropped 15; count of bases not matched to a gene: 10. Germline V gene sequence: CDR1 SGHTA, CDR2 FQGTGA. This CDR3 reads CASSVDRVTLFF. In DNA, the CDR3 is TGTGCCAGCAGCGTTGACAGGGTAACTCTGTTCTTC. The variable domain in full, completed from reference TRBV7-3 and TRBJ2-1, reads GAGVSQTPSNKVTEKGKYVELRCDPISGHTALYWYRQSLGQGPEFLIYFQGTGAADDSGLPNDRFFAVRPEGSVSTLKIQRTERGDSAVYLCASSVDRVTLFFGPGTRLTVL.

The genes are TRBV2 and TRBJ2-5, with D possibly matching TRBD1 (5 bases). The V end lost 7 bases, the J end lost 2 bases, and 8 bases lay between the germline ends. The CDR3 extends over 12 amino acids. Germline CDR1 reads SNHLY; CDR2 reads FYNNEI. CDR3 protein: CASKDNQETQYF. In nucleotides, the CDR3 is TGTGCCAGCAAGGACAATCAAGAGACCCAGTACTTC.

This clone was seen a handful of times. The chain recombines TRBV11-2 with TRBJ1-1; D remains ambiguous. Trimming pared 3 bases from V and 3 bases from J, leaving 8 bases between. The CDR3 runs 13 residues. Germline V CDR1 and CDR2: SGHAT, FQNNGV. CDR3 amino acids: CASSFQKDTEAFF. CDR3 sequence (DNA): TGTGCCAGCAGCTTTCAGAAAGACACTGAAGCTTTCTTT.

This clone was detected only a few times. The J gene is TRBJ1-1, the V gene TRBV4-1, with TRBD1 as a possible D gene (6 bases). V shed 1 base and J shed 0 bases, with 12 bases lying between them. The CDR3 loop spans 16 amino acids. The germline gives CDR1 MGHRA, CDR2 YSYEKL. The chain's CDR3 is CASSQGRGGLNTEAFF. The CDR3 bases are TGCGCCAGCAGCCAAGGGAGGGGGGGTCTGAACACTGAAGCTTTCTTT.

This clone was seen more than once but under ten times. V gene TRBV30 combines with J gene TRBJ1-6; TRBD1 matches 8 bases. The J segment lost 8 bases and the V segment lost 3 bases, leaving 6 bases of the junction unmatched. Germline V lookup: CDR1 GTSNPN, CDR2 SVGIG (reference sequence). The CDR3 length is 14 residues. CDR3 nucleotide sequence: TGTGCCTGGAGCGTAACACAGGGGGATTCACCCCTCCACTTT. It specifies CAWSVTQGDSPLHF.

The rearrangement links TRBV5-1 to TRBJ2-5; D may be TRBD2 (6 bases). V shed 4 bases and J shed 4 bases, with 14 bases lying between them. Germline CDR1 SGHRS, CDR2 YFSETQ. The CDR3 totals 14 residues. The CDR3 region is CASSEIAAGETQYF. The CDR3 coding sequence is TGCGCCAGCAGCGAGATAGCGGCAGGAGAGACCCAGTACTTC.

The chain recombines TRBV6-6 with TRBJ2-2; D possibly corresponds to TRBD2 (7 bases). CDR3 length: 16 amino acids. CDR1 is MNHNY and CDR2 is SVGAGI in the germline V gene (reference sequence). V was trimmed by 5 bases and J by 7 bases, leaving 20 bases between them. CDR3 nucleotides: TGTGCCAGCAGTAACGCCGCTAGGGGGAGGGGCGGGGAGCTGTTTTTT. Protein: CASSNAARGRGGELFF.

The chain employs TRBV5-1 and TRBJ2-5, with 9 bases lining up with TRBD1. The V segment lost 2 bases and the J segment 5 bases; nucleotides outside the gene matches: 10. The CDR3 has 16 amino acids. Per germline, CDR1 SGHRS and CDR2 YFSETQ. The CDR3, as DNA: TGCGCCAGCAGCTTATCAGGGACAGGGACTGAGGAGACCCAGTACTTC. Translating gives CASSLSGTGTEETQYF.

This clone was seen more than once but under ten times. V usage is TRBV7-2 and J usage is TRBJ1-1, with 7 bases fitting TRBD1. In germline, CDR1 is SGHTA, CDR2 FQGNSA. This CDR3 has 16 amino acids. J lost 5 bases, V lost 2 bases, and 11 bases had no gene match. CDR3 sequence reads: CASSLSPNRGSTEAFF. The CDR3 bases are TGTGCCAGCAGCTTATCTCCCAACAGGGGTAGTACTGAAGCTTTCTTT.

This rearrangement joins TRBV19 to TRBJ1-2; TRBD1 agrees at 9 bases. The junction had 2 bases not matched to a gene; V was cut back by 6 bases and J by 3 bases. The germline V gene has CDR1 LNHDA and CDR2 SQIVND (reference sequence). This CDR3 region has 13 residues. CDR3 residues: CASRRDRDYGYTF. In nucleotides, the CDR3 is TGTGCCAGTAGGAGGGACAGGGACTATGGCTACACCTTC.

This clone was detected only a few times. As DNA, the CDR3 is TGTGCCAGCAGCTTAGATAGTCAACAGACAGATACGCAGTATTTT. As protein: CASSLDSQQTDTQYF. The chain links TRBV7-6 to TRBJ2-3; D remains unclear. Germline CDR1 is SGHVS and CDR2 is FNYEAQ. Trimming pared 1 base from V and 3 bases from J, leaving 11 bases between. The CDR3 consists of 15 residues.

The DNA for the CDR3 is TGTGCCATCAGTGAGTCGTTGGGGGGACAGGGAGGAAGCGGCAATCAGCCCCAGCATTTT. This sequence encodes CAISESLGGQGGSGNQPQHF. This sequence joins TRBV10-3 and TRBJ1-5, with 9 positions matching TRBD1. This CDR3 spans 20 amino acids. V dropped 0 bases and J dropped 2; count of bases not matched to a gene: 14. CDR1 and CDR2 from the germline V gene are ENHRY and SYGVKD.

In its sample, this clone was seen a few times. The chain has TRBV29-1 and TRBJ2-2, with 15 positions matching TRBD2. Germline CDR1 SQVTM, CDR2 ANQGSEA. The CDR3 has 15 residues. V dropped 8 bases and J dropped 6; count of bases not matched to a gene: 7. CDR3 region: CSSFGTSGGSGELFF. Written as DNA, the CDR3 is TGCAGCTCCTTCGGGACTAGCGGGGGGTCCGGGGAGCTGTTTTTT.

This clone has a handful of counts. The chain joins TRBV7-2 to TRBJ2-4; TRBD2 matches 10 bases. The length of the CDR3 is 15 residues. V lost 8 bases to trimming and J lost 0 bases; unmatched junction nucleotides: 4. From germline, CDR1 is SGHTA and CDR2 FQGNSA. CDR3 region: CASGTSGVAKNIQYF. CDR3 sequence (DNA): TGTGCCAGCGGCACTAGCGGGGTAGCCAAAAACATTCAGTACTTC.

This clone has a count of ten or more. The chain links TRBV29-1 to TRBJ2-1, with 7 bases fitting TRBD2. J was trimmed by 4 bases and V by 4 bases; bases with no gene match: 7. The CDR3 length is 14 residues. Germline values: CDR1 SQVTM, CDR2 ANQGSEA. CDR3 bases: TGCAGCGTTGCCCCGGGACTACGGTACAATGAGCAGTTCTTC. Its protein product is CSVAPGLRYNEQFF.

This chain links TRBV21-1 with TRBJ1-3; the table's TRBD1 call for D was not verified on the DNA. TRBV21-1 is classified as a pseudogene. This CDR3 spans 14 amino acids. The CDR3 DNA is TGTGCCAGCCGGGACAGGGGGCTTGGAAACACCATATATTTT. Translation gives CASRDRGLGNTIYF.

This sequence joins TRBV29-1 and TRBJ2-7, with a possible D match to TRBD2 (5 bases). The CDR3 totals 12 residues. The germline V gene has CDR1 SQVTM and CDR2 ANQGSEA. Trimming left V 6 bases short and J 7 bases short, with 16 bases between. The CDR3 here is CSVEPGPGEQYF. As DNA, the CDR3 is TGCAGCGTCGAGCCCGGGCCGGGGGAGCAGTACTTC.

The rearrangement joins TRBV5-1 to TRBJ2-1; 12 bases map to TRBD2. The junction had 6 bases not matched to a gene; V was cut back by 5 bases and J by 6 bases. The germline gives CDR1 SGHRS, CDR2 YFSETQ. This CDR3 has 15 residues. CDR3 in amino acids: CASRPLLAGGNEQFF. The CDR3 DNA sequence: TGCGCCAGCAGGCCCCTACTAGCGGGGGGCAATGAGCAGTTCTTC.